Each of the 5 T cell receptor beta chains below was sequenced from the same sample in a study of shared clonotypes between healthy human individuals (dated by TCRdb to 2019 to 2021). The library relied on the immunoSEQ multiplex PCR assay. Imported from immuneACCESS, the table was reduced by TCRdb to in-frame sequences with V and J called. These copies leave out some clones; in studies compared against another copy, an unresolved V gene accounts for under half, and the cause of the remainder is not known. The sample table records hundreds of thousands of clones; 90% to 95% of these occur just once. The ten biggest clones cover over 0.09% of the sample. CD8 naive samples were CD45RO-negative cells positively selected for CCR7, giving a CD45RA+CCR7+ population that excluded TemRA cells. Sequencing input: naive CD8+ T cells sorted from blood. Interpreted using the paper, the cell subset or site label stands for: CD45RA+CCR7+. Receptors were obtained from a woman between 25 and 40 years old in good health.

This chain connects TRBV5-1 to TRBJ2-7, with D possibly TRBD1 on 5 matching bases. The germline gives CDR1 SGHRS, CDR2 YFSETQ. The CDR3 length is 14 residues. Trimming left V 2 bases short and J 3 bases short, with 12 bases between. The CDR3 nucleotides are TGCGCCAGCAGCTTCGCGACAGAGGACTACGAGCAGTACTTC. Translation: CASSFATEDYEQYF.

This chain uses TRBV13 with TRBJ2-1; 7 nucleotides match TRBD2. Germline CDR1 and CDR2: PRHDT and FYEKMQ (reference sequence). The CDR3 is 14 residues long. Trimming took 8 bases from V and 4 from J; bases not matched to a gene: 8. The CDR3: CASQEGSGYNEQFF. CDR3 DNA sequence: TGTGCCAGCCAGGAGGGTAGCGGGTACAATGAGCAGTTCTTC.

This chain joins TRBV7-9 and TRBJ1-1; weak D call: TRBD1 (6 bases). CDR1 and CDR2 from the germline V gene are SEHNR and FQNEAQ (reference sequence). The CDR3 sequence is 14 residues long. Between the trimmed V and J ends, which lost 1 base and 6 bases, there was a span of 12 bases. CDR3 coding DNA: TGTGCCAGCAGCTTAGTTTTAGGGGGGGCTGAAGCTTTCTTT. Translation gives CASSLVLGGAEAFF. Looking up the rest from reference TRBV7-9 and TRBJ1-1 gives the full variable domain: DTGVSQNPRHKITKRGQNVTFRCDPISEHNRLYWYRQTLGQGPEFLTYFQNEAQLEKSRLLSDRFSAERPKGSFSTLEIQRTEQGDSAMYLCASSLVLGGAEAFFGQGTRLTVV.

V is TRBV5-1 and J is TRBJ2-7; tentatively, D is TRBD1 or TRBD2 (5 bases each). CDR3 length: 17 residues. The germline V gene has CDR1 SGHRS and CDR2 YFSETQ. The ends were cut back, 0 bases at V and 2 bases at J, with 18 bases in the middle. This CDR3 is CASSLASPGTYPYEQYF. The CDR3, as DNA: TGCGCCAGCAGCTTGGCCTCCCCCGGGACGTACCCCTACGAGCAGTACTTC.

The sample holds one count of this clone. The chain recombines TRBV5-4 with TRBJ2-7, with unresolved D. In germline, CDR1 is SGHNT, CDR2 YYREEE (reference sequence). This CDR3 is built from 13 residues. The V end was cut by 2 bases, the J end by 1 base, with 7 bases between. This CDR3 is CASSFKGSYEQYF. CDR3 sequence (DNA): TGTGCCAGCAGCTTCAAGGGTTCCTACGAGCAGTACTTC.